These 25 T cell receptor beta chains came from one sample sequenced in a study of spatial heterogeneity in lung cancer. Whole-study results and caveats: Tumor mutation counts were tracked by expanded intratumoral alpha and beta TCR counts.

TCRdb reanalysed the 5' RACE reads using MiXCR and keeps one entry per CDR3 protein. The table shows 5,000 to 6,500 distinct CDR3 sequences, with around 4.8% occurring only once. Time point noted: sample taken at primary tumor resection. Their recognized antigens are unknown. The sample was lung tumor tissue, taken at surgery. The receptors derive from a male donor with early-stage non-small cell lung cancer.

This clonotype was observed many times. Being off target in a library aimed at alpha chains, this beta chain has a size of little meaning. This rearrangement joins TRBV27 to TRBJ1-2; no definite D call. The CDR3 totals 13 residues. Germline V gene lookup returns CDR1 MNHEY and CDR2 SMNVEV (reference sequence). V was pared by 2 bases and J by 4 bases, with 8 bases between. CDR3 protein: CASSLHPSYGYTF. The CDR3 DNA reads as TGTGCCAGCAGTTTACATCCTAGCTATGGCTACACCTTC.

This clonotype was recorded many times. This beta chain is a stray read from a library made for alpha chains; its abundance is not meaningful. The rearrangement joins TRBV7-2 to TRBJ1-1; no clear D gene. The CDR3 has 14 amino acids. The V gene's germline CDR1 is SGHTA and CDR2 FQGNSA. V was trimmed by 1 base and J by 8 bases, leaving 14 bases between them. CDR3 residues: CASSLGGAAKEAFF. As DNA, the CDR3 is TGTGCCAGCAGCTTAGGGGGAGCAGCCAAAGAAGCTTTCTTT.

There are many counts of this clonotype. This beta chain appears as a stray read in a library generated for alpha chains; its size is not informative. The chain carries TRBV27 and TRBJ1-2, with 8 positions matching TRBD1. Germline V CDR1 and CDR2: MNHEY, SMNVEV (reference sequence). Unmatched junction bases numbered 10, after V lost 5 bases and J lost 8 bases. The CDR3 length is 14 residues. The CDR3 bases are TGTGCCAGCAGTGAACAGGACAGGGTTACGGGCTACACCTTC. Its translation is CASSEQDRVTGYTF.

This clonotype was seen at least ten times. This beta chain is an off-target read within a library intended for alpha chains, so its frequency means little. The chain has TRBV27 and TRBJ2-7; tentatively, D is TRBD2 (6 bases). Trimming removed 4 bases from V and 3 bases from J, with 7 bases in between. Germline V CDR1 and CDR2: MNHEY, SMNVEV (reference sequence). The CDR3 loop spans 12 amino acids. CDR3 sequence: CASSSGSYEQYF. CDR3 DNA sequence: TGTGCCAGCAGTTCCGGGAGCTACGAGCAGTACTTC.

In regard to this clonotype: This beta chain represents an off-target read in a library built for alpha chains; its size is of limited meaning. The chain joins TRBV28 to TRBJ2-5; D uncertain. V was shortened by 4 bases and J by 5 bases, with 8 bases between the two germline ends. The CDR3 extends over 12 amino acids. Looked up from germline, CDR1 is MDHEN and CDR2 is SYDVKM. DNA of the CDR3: TGTGCCAGCAGTTACAGAGGCGAGACCCAGTACTTC. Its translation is CASSYRGETQYF.

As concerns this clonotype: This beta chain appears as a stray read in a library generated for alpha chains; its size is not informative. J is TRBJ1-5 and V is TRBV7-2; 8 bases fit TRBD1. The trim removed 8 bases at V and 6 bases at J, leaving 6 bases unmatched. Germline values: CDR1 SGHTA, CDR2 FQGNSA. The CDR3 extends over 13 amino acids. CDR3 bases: TGTGCCAGCGGAGACAGGGGAGGTCAGCCCCAGCATTTT. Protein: CASGDRGGQPQHF.

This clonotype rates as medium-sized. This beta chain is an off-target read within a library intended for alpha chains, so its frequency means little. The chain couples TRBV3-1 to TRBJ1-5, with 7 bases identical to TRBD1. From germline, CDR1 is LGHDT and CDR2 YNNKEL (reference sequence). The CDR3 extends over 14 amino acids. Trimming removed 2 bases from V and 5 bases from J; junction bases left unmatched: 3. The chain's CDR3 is CASSQRQGDQPQHF. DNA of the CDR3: TGTGCCAGCAGCCAAAGGCAGGGGGATCAGCCCCAGCATTTT.

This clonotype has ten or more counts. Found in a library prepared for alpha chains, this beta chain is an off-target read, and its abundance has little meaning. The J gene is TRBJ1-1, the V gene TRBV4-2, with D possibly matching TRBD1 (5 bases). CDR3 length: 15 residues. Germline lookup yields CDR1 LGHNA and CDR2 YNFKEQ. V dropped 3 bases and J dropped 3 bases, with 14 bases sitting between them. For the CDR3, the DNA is TGTGCCAGCAGCCAGGGACTGATAGGGTACACTGAAGCTTTCTTT. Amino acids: CASSQGLIGYTEAFF.

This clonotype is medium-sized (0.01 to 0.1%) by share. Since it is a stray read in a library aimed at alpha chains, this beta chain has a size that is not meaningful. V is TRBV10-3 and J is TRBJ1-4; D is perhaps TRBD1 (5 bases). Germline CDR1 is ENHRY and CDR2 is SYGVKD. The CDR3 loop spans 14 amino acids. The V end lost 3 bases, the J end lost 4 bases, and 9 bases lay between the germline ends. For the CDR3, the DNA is TGTGCCATCAGTGAAATCGGGGGTAATGAAAAACTGTTTTTT. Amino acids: CAISEIGGNEKLFF.

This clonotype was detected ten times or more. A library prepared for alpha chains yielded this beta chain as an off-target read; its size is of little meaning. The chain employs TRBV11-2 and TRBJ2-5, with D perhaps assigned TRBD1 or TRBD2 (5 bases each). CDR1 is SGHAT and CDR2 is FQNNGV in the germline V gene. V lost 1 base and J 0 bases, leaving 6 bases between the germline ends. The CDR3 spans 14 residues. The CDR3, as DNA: TGTGCCAGCAGCTTAGGGGGGTACCAAGAGACCCAGTACTTC. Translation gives CASSLGGYQETQYF.

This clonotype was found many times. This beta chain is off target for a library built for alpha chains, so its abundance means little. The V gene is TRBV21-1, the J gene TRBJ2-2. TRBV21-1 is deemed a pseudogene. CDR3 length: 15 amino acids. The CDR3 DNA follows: TGTGCCAGCAGCAACAAGCAGGTCCACACCGGGGAGCTGTTTTTT. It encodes CASSNKQVHTGELFF.

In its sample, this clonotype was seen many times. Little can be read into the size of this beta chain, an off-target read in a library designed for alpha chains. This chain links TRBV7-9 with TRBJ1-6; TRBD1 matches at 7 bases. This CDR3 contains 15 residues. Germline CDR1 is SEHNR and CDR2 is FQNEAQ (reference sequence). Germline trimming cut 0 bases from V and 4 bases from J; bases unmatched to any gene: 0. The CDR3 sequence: CASSLAGQYNSPLHF. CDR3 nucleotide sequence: TGTGCCAGCAGCTTAGCGGGACAGTATAATTCACCCCTCCACTTT.

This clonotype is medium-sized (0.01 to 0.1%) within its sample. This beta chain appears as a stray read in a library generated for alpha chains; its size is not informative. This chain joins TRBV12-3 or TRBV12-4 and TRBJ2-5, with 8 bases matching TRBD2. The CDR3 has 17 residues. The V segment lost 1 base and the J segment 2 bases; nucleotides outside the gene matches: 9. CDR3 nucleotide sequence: TGTGCCAGCAGTTTAGGTGTAGCGGGGAGCGTTCAAGAGACCCAGTACTTC. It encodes CASSLGVAGSVQETQYF.

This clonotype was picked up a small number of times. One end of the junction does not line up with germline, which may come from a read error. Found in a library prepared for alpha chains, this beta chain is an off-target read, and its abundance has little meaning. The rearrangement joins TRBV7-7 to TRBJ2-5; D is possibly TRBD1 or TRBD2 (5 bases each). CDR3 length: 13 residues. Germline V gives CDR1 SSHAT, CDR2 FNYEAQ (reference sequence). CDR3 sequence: CASSPGTLRTQYF. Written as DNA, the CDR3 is TGTGCTAGCAGCCCCGGGACCCTACGGACCCAGTACTTC.

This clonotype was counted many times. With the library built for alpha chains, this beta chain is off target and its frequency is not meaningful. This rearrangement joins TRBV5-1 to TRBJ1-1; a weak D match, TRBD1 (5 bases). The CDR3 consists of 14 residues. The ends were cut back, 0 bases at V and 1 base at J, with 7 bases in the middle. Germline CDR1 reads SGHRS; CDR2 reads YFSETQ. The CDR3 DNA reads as TGCGCCAGCAGCTTGGTAGGGGAGAACACTGAAGCTTTCTTT. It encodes CASSLVGENTEAFF.

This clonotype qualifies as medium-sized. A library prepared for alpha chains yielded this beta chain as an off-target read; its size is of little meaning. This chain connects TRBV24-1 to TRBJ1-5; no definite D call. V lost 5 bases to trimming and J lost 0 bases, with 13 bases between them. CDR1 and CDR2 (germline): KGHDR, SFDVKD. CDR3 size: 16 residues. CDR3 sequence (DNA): TGTGCCACCAGTGTCTTGGGCAGTTATAGCAATCAGCCCCAGCATTTT. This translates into CATSVLGSYSNQPQHF.

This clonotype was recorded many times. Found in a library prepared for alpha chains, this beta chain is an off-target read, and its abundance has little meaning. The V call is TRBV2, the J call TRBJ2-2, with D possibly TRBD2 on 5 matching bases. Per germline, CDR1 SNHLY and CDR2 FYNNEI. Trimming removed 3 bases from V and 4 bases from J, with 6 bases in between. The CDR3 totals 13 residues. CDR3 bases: TGTGCCAGCAGTGAGGGGAGCACCGGGGAGCTGTTTTTT. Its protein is CASSEGSTGELFF.

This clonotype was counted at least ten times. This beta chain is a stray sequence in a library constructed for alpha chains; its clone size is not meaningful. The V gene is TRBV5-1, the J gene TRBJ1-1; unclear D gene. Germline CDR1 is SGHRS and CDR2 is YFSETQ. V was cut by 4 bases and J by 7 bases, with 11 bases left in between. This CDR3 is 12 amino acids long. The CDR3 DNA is TGCGCCAGCAGCCTCTTCGGTCGTGAAGCTTTCTTT. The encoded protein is CASSLFGREAFF.

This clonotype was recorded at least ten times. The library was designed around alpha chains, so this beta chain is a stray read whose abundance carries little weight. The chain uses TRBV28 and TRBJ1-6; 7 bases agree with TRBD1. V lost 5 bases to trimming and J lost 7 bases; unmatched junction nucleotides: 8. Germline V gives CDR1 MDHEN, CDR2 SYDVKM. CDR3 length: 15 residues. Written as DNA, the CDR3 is TGTGCCAGCAGTCCCCAGGACAGGACGAATTCACCCCTCCACTTT. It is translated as CASSPQDRTNSPLHF.

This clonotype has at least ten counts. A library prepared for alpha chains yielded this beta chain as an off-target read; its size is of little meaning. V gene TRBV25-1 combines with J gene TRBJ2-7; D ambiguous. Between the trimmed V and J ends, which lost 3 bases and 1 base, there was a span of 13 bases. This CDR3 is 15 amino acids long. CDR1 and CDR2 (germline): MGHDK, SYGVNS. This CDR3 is CASSDGYVGSYEQYF. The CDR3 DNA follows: TGTGCCAGCAGTGATGGGTACGTCGGGTCCTACGAGCAGTACTTC.

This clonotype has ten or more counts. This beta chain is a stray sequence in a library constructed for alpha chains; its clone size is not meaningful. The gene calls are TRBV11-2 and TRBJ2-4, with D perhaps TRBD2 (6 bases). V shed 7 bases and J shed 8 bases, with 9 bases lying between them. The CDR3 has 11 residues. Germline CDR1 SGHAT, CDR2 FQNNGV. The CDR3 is CASTRRDIQYF. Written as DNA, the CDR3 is TGTGCCAGCACCAGGAGGGACATTCAGTACTTC.

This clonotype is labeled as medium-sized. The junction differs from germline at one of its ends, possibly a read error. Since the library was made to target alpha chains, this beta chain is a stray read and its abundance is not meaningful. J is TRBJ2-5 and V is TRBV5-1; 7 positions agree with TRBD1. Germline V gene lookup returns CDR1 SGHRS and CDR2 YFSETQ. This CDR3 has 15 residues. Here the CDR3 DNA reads TGCGCCAGCAGATTGGGGACAGTGTTACAAGAGACCCAGTACTTC. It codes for CASRLGTVLQETQYF. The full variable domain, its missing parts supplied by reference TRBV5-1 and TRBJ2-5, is KAGVTQTPRYLIKTRGQQVTLSCSPISGHRSVSWYQQTPGQGLQFLFEYFSETQRNKGNFPGRFSGRQFSNSRSEMNVSTLELGDSALYLCASRLGTVLQETQYFGPGTRLLVL.

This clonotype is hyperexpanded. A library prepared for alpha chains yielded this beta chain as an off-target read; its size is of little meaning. In nucleotides, the CDR3 is TGCGCCAGCAGCCAAGATTTGCAGGGTATGAATCAGCCCCAGCATTTT. It translates to CASSQDLQGMNQPQHF. V usage is TRBV4-3 and J usage is TRBJ1-5; maybe TRBD1 (5 bases). There are 16 residues in the CDR3. V lost 0 bases to trimming and J lost 4 bases, with 13 bases between them. Germline CDR1 and CDR2: LGHNA and YSLEER.

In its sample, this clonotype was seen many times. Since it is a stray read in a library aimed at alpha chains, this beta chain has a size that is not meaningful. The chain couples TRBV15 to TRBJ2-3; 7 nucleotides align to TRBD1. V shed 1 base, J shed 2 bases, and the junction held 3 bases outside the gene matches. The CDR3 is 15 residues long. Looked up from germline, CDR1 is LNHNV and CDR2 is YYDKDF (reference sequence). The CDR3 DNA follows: TGTGCCACCAGCAGAGCTGACAGGGCCACAGATACGCAGTATTTT. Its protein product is CATSRADRATDTQYF.

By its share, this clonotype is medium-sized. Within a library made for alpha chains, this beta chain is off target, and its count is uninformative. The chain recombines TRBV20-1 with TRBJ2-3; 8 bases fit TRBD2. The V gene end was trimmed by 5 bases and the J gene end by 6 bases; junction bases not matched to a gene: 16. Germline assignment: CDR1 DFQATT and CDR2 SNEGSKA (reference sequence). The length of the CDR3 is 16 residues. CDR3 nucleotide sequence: TGCAGTGCTCCAAGGGTAGCGGGATCGGGTTCGGATACGCAGTATTTT. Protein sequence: CSAPRVAGSGSDTQYF.